The T cell receptor beta chain under discussion was sequenced for a study of T cells in Graves' hyperthyroidism and ophthalmopathy. Study-wide context: Peripheral blood was secured at the point of initial diagnosis, before any treatment. General observations from the study: Blood samples included most of the expanded thyroid clonotypes exceeding 0.001. A model of 13 V-J pairs discriminated ophthalmopathy from stable hyperthyroidism.

This clonotype was seen repeatedly, ten times or more. Its specificity is not known. Fresh peripheral blood, around 9.3 ml of it, supplied the PBMCs. RNA transcripts served as the template for amplifying TCR beta CDR3 regions. TCR CDR3 regions were first amplified by RT-PCR with HTBI primers. From the multiplex PCR reads, TCRdb called clonotypes with MiXCR, one entry per CDR3 protein. The sample lists approximately 620,000 distinct CDR3 sequences; about 16% were seen once. There are 12 residues in the CDR3. Trimming removed 10 bases from V and 6 bases from J, with 15 bases in between. Per the germline V gene, CDR1 is SNHLY and CDR2 is FYNNEI.

The genes are TRBV2 and TRBJ1-2, with D unresolved. The sample consisted of blood. This TCR was sampled from a woman aged 40 to 50 with Graves' ophthalmopathy. The CDR3: CATVVSVNGYTF. Written as DNA, the CDR3 is TGTGCCACCGTGGTATCAGTAAATGGCTACACCTTC.